Below are 8 T cell receptor beta chains sequenced from a single sample in a study of blood T cell repertoires in COVID-19. Sequenced by immunoSEQ multiplex PCR; TCRdb stores in-frame clones only, minus some. The profile shows under 80,000 clones, 83% of them singletons. The sequenced sample consisted of peripheral blood. The source of these receptors is a man older than 75 with acute or convalescent COVID-19.

The DNA for the CDR3 is TGTGCCTGGAGTGTACAGGGGGCAGAGGAGAGCACTGAAGCTTTCTTT. It is translated as CAWSVQGAEESTEAFF. The V and J genes are TRBV30 and TRBJ1-1; 9 bases agree with TRBD1. J was trimmed by 4 bases and V by 0 bases; bases with no gene match: 9. CDR1 and CDR2 from the germline V gene are GTSNPN and SVGIG (reference sequence). The CDR3 has 16 residues.

The gene calls are TRBV7-3 and TRBJ1-2; D is uncertain. Trimming shortened V by 3 bases and J by 0 bases, and 5 bases separated the two germline ends. This CDR3 is 13 amino acids long. CDR1 is SGHTA and CDR2 is FQGTGA in the germline V gene. For the CDR3, the DNA is TGTGCCAGCAGCTTCGGGTCTAACTATGGCTACACCTTC. Translating gives CASSFGSNYGYTF.

J is TRBJ1-6 and V is TRBV4-3; 8 bases are shared with TRBD1. CDR1 is LGHNA, CDR2 YSLEER, per germline. V shed 4 bases, J shed 7 bases, and the junction held 6 bases outside the gene matches. The CDR3 extends over 15 amino acids. As DNA, the CDR3 is TGCGCCAGCAGCCTCAGGGGACAGGTGAATTCACCCCTCCACTTT. Its translation is CASSLRGQVNSPLHF.

V usage is TRBV29-1 and J usage is TRBJ2-5; 13 positions match TRBD2. After removal of 5 bases from V and 1 base from J, the junction contained 4 bases not matched to a gene. The CDR3 contains 15 residues. CDR1 SQVTM and CDR2 ANQGSEA come from the germline V gene. DNA of the CDR3: TGCAGCGTTTCGACTAGCGGGGGGCTCCAAGAGACCCAGTACTTC. Its translation is CSVSTSGGLQETQYF.

The V gene is TRBV10-3, the J gene TRBJ2-7; D gene uncertain. The CDR3 has 13 residues. V was trimmed by 3 bases and J by 2 bases, leaving 8 bases between them. The germline V gene has CDR1 ENHRY and CDR2 SYGVKD. CDR3 protein: CAISEQKTYEQYF. The CDR3 DNA follows: TGTGCCATCAGTGAACAGAAAACCTACGAGCAGTACTTC.

This clone was recorded only once. This chain uses TRBV4-3 with TRBJ1-1; D might be TRBD1 (6 bases). The CDR3 loop spans 15 amino acids. Germline V lookup: CDR1 LGHNA, CDR2 YSLEER. Trimming removed 0 bases from V and 1 base from J, with 9 bases in between. The CDR3, as DNA: TGCGCCAGCAGCCAAGAATTAGGGGGGAACACTGAAGCTTTCTTT. It specifies CASSQELGGNTEAFF.

In its sample, this clone was seen a few times. This rearrangement joins TRBV11-3 to TRBJ1-1, with D unclear. V was pared by 3 bases and J by 2 bases, with 7 bases between. CDR3 length: 13 amino acids. Germline loops: CDR1 SGHNT, CDR2 YENEEA. CDR3 bases: TGTGCCAGCAGCTTCCGGAGAAACACTGAAGCTTTCTTT. It encodes CASSFRRNTEAFF.

The gene calls are TRBV3-1 (or the pseudogene TRBV3-2) and TRBJ1-2; TRBD1 is a possible D gene (5 bases). There are 14 residues in the CDR3. Germline lookup yields CDR1 LGHDT and CDR2 YNNKEL (reference sequence). V dropped 2 bases and J dropped 6 bases, with 13 bases sitting between them. This CDR3 reads CASSQSATAHGYTF. The DNA of the CDR3 is TGTGCCAGCAGCCAATCCGCGACAGCACATGGCTACACCTTC.